This T cell receptor beta chain was captured in a study of shared clonotypes between healthy human individuals. Study overall: Donors had three CD4 naive, three CD4 memory, two CD8 naive and one CD8 memory plate apiece.

Terminally differentiated effector memory CD45RA+ cells were left out of the naive CD8 fraction, which was CD45RO-negative and positively selected for CCR7. The CDR3 runs to 12 residues. The germline V and J ends were trimmed by 10 bases and 3 bases, with 10 bases remaining between them. CDR1 is MNHEY, CDR2 SMNVEV, per germline (reference sequence). Here immunoSEQ multiplex PCR was the method, and the copy in TCRdb shows in-frame clones only, minus some. Here the sample spans fewer than 850,000 clones, roughly 96% being singletons. The TCR was taken from a man aged 30 to 39 in good health. Sequenced: naive CD8+ T cells sorted from blood. This sequence joins TRBV27 and TRBJ2-1; possibly TRBD2 for D (5 bases). The CDR3 protein is CATTRYYNEQFF. The CDR3 region has the DNA TGTGCCACCACTAGGTACTACAATGAGCAGTTCTTC.